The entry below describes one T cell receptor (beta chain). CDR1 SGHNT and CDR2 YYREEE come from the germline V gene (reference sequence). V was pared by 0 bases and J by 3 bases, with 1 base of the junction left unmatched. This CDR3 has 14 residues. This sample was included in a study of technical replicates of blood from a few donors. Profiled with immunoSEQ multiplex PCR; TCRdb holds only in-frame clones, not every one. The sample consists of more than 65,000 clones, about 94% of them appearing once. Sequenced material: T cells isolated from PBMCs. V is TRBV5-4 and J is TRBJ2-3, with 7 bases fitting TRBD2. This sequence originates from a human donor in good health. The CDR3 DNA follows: TGTGCCAGCAGCTTGGCCGGGGGGACAGATACGCAGTATTTT. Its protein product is CASSLAGGTDTQYF.